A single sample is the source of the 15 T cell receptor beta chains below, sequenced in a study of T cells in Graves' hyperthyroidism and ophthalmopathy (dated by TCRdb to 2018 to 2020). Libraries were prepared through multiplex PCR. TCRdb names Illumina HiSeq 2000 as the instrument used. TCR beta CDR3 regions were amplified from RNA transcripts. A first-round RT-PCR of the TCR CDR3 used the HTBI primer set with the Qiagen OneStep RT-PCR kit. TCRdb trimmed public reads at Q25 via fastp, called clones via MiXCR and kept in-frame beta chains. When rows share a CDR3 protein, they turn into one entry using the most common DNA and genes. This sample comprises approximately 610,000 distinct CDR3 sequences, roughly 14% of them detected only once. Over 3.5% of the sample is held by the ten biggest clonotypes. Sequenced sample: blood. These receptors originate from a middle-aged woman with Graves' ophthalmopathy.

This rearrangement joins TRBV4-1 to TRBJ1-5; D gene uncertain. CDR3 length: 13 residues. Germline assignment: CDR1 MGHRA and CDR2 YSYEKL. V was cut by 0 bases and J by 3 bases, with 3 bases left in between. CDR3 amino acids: CASSQDFNQPQHF. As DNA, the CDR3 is TGCGCCAGCAGCCAAGATTTCAATCAGCCCCAGCATTTT.

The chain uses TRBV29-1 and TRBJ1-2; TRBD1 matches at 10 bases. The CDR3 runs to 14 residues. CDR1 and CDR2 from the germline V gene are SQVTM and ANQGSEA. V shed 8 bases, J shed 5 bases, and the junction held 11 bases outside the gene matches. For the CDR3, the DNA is TGCAGCCCGTGGGGGGACAGGGGAAGATATGGCTACACCTTC. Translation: CSPWGDRGRYGYTF. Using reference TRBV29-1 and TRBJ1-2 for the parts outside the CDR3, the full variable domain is SAVISQKPSRDICQRGTSLTIQCQVDSQVTMMFWYRQQPGQSLTLIATANQGSEATYESGFVIDKFPISRPNLTFSTLTVSNMSPEDSSIYLCSPWGDRGRYGYTFGSGTRLTVV.

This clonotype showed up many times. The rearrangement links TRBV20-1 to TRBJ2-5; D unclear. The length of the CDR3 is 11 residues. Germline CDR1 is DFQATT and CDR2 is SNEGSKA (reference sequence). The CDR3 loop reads CGLLHQETQYF. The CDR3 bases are TGCGGCCTACTCCATCAAGAGACCCAGTACTTC.

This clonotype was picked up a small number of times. CDR3 in DNA: TGTGCCAGCAGCTTTTGGGGTGGAGACATTCAGTACTTC. Amino acids: CASSFWGGDIQYF. The chain has TRBV11-1 and TRBJ2-4, with unresolved D. CDR3 length equals 13 residues. V lost 3 bases and J 8 bases, leaving 11 bases between the germline ends. Germline lookup yields CDR1 SGHAT and CDR2 FQDESV (reference sequence).

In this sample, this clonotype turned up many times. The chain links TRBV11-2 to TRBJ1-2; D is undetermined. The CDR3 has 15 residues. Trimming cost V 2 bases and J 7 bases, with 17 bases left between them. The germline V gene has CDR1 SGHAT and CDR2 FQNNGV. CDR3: CASSLLSSSKVGYTF. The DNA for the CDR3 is TGTGCCAGCAGCTTACTTTCTTCCAGTAAGGTTGGCTACACCTTC.

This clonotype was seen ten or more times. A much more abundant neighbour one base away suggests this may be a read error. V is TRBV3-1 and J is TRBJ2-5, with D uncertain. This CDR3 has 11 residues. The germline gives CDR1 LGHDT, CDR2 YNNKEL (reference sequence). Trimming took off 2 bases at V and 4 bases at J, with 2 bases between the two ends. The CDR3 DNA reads TGTGCCAGCAGCCAAATAGAGACCCAGTACTTC. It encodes CASSQIETQYF.

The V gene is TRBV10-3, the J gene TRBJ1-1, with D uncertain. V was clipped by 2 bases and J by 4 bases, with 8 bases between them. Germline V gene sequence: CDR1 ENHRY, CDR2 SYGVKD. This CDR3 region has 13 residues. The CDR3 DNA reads TGTGCCATCAGTGAGGAGATTGCCACTGAAGCTTTCTTT. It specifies CAISEEIATEAFF.

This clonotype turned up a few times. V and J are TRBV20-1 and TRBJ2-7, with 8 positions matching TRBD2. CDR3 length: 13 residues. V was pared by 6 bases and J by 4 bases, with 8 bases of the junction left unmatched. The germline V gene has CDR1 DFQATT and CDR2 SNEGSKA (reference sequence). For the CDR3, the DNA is TGCAGTGCCGGGCGCGGGAGGACTTACGAGCAGTACTTC. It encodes CSAGRGRTYEQYF.

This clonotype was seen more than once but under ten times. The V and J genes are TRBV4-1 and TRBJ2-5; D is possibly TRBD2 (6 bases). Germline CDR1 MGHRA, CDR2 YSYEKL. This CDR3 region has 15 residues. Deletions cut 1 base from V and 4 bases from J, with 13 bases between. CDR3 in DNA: TGCGCCAGCAGCCAAGTATGGGGGACTGGAGAGACCCAGTACTTC. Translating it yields CASSQVWGTGETQYF.

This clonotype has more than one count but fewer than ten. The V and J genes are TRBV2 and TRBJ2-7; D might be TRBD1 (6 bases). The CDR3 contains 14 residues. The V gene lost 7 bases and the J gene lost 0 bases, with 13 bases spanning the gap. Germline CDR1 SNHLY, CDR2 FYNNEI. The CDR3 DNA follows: TGTGCCAGCACCCTCTGGGACAACTCCTACGAGCAGTACTTC. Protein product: CASTLWDNSYEQYF.

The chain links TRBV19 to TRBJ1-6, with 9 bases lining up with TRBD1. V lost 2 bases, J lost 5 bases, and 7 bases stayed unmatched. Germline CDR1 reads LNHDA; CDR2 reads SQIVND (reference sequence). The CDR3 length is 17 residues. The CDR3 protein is CASSIRPWTGDNSPLHF. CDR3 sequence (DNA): TGTGCCAGTAGTATACGACCGTGGACAGGGGATAATTCACCCCTCCACTTT.

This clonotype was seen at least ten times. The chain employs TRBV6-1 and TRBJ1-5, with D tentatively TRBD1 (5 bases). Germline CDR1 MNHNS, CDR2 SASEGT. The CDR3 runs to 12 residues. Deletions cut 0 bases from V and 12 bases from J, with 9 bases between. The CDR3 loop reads CASSEADSNQHF. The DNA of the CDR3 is TGTGCCAGCAGTGAAGCCGACAGTAACCAGCATTTT.

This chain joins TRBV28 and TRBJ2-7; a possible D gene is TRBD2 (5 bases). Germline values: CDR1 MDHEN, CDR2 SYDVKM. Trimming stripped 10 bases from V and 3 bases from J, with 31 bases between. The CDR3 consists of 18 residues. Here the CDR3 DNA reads TGTGCCACCCTAACCCTAGCCACTTTTTACGCCGCCCTCTACGAGCAGTACTTC. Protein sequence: CATLTLATFYAALYEQYF.

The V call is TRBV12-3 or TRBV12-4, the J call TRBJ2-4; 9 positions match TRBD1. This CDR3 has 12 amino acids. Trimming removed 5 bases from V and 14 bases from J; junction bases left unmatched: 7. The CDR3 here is CASSDPGQGKYF. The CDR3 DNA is TGTGCCAGCAGTGATCCGGGACAGGGAAAGTACTTC.

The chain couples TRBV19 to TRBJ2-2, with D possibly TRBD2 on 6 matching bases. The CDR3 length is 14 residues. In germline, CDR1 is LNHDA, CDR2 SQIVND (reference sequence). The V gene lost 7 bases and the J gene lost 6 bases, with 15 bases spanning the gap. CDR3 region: CASTLTPGAGELFF. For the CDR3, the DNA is TGTGCCAGTACCCTGACCCCGGGGGCCGGGGAGCTGTTTTTT.